Listed below are T cell receptor beta chains from one sample, sequenced in a study of blood T cells in healthy people across ages. Each CDR3 protein is one row after TCRdb ran MiXCR on the 5' RACE reads. This table holds roughly 1,700,000 distinct CDR3 sequences, roughly 28% found once. The sequenced sample was blood. All receptors come from a woman aged 30 to 39 in good health. Both conserved end residues are part of each CDR3. D genes are given only for firm matches.

D gene	V gene	J gene	CDR3 protein
.	TRBV20-1	TRBJ2-1	CSAIDRGTSSYNEQFF
.	TRBV25-1	TRBJ2-1	CASREGVGNDEQFF
TRBD2	TRBV20-1	TRBJ2-3	CSARDPLAGGVTDTQYF
.	TRBV7-9	TRBJ2-7	CASRSYGDEQYF
.	TRBV20-1	TRBJ2-5	CSASPQGETQYF
TRBD1	TRBV12-3/TRBV12-4	TRBJ1-2	CASAPTGGYGYTF
TRBD2	TRBV19	TRBJ2-1	CASIRRPGGSFNEQFF
.	TRBV20-1	TRBJ1-5	CSAVQRVGVHNQPQHF
.	TRBV10-3	TRBJ1-1	CAIRGAQNTEAFF
TRBD1	TRBV30	TRBJ2-2	CAWSHRGIDGELFF
.	TRBV5-1	TRBJ2-3	CASSLEHKTDTQYF
.	TRBV12-3/TRBV12-4	TRBJ2-7	CASSLYRAYEQYF
.	TRBV12-3/TRBV12-4	TRBJ2-1	CASSFIGLNEQFF
.	TRBV21-1	TRBJ2-1	CATRLAGPKEFF
.	TRBV30	TRBJ2-7	CAWREAYEQYF
.	TRBV7-2	TRBJ2-4	CASSLIQAKNIQYF
.	TRBV7-8	TRBJ2-7	CASSLERVVRHEQYF
.	TRBV29-1	TRBJ2-3	CSVGTGRVFTDTQYF
.	TRBV20-1	TRBJ2-7	CSARTRGKSYEQYF
TRBD1	TRBV12-3/TRBV12-4	TRBJ2-7	CASTPGQGTYEQYF
.	TRBV6-5	.	CASSYSGNSRSTDTQYF
TRBD2	TRBV7-9	TRBJ2-7	CASSHTSGRANEQYF
TRBD2	TRBV7-8	TRBJ2-7	CASIPAGGLSYEQYF
.	TRBV20-1	TRBJ2-5	CGAPNPDGEETQYF
.	TRBV20-1	TRBJ1-5	CSASLEQNQPQHF
.	TRBV7-9	.	CASSSRNQGTQYF
TRBD1	TRBV10-2	TRBJ1-2	CASGQGADLNGYTF
.	TRBV12-3/TRBV12-4	TRBJ1-1	CASSSRTEIKAFF
TRBD1	TRBV5-5	TRBJ1-5	CASSLQGPPQPQHF
TRBD2	TRBV7-9	TRBJ2-7	CASSGGGGSNEQYF
TRBD2	TRBV20-1	TRBJ2-3	CSAPGTSGRTGTQYF
TRBD2	TRBV18	TRBJ2-7	CASSQSGTSGRGEQYF
TRBD1	TRBV28	TRBJ2-7	CASIPRTGSYNEQYF
TRBD2	TRBV20-1	TRBJ2-1	CSAPPGLADNEQFF
TRBD1	TRBV14	TRBJ1-6	CASSSRTGQNSPLHF
.	TRBV29-1	TRBJ2-1	CSVRGRGYNEQFF
.	TRBV12-3/TRBV12-4	TRBJ1-3	CASSFDSGNTIYF
.	TRBV10-3	TRBJ2-5	CAIRGDQETRYF
.	TRBV24-1	TRBJ1-5	CATSDSRDGRNQPQHF
.	TRBV20-1	TRBJ1-2	CSAREGLGYTF
.	TRBV5-1	TRBJ2-7	CASSSAKGPYEQYF
TRBD1	TRBV20-1	TRBJ1-2	CSARARIETGDYGYTF
TRBD1	TRBV12-5	TRBJ2-7	CASGLARTGGVYEQYF
TRBD2	TRBV6-2/TRBV6-3	TRBJ2-7	CATKTSGTGEQYF
TRBD2	TRBV12-3/TRBV12-4	TRBJ2-4	CASSRQTSGERGQYF
.	TRBV11-2	TRBJ2-3	CASSDSEEGGDTQYF
.	TRBV20-1	TRBJ1-6	CSASLGQQDSPLHF
.	TRBV6-1	TRBJ2-3	CASSDYLADTQYF
.	TRBV4-3	TRBJ2-7	CASSQYMDRSSYEQYF
.	TRBV6-5	.	CASGQGLLSYEQYF
.	TRBV30	TRBJ1-2	CAWRFQGVGGYTF
.	TRBV29-1	TRBJ2-3	CSVADFQRSTDTQYF
.	TRBV7-6	TRBJ1-6	CASSYAPVGSYNSPLHF
.	TRBV6-5	TRBJ1-2	CASSYKGPNYGYTF
.	TRBV20-1	TRBJ1-2	CSARDLEAGKGYTF
TRBD2	TRBV9	TRBJ2-1	CASATSGGFGEQFF
TRBD2	TRBV5-1	TRBJ2-1	CASSPPAGGRGEQFF
.	TRBV25-1	TRBJ2-3	CASSRFQGALTDTQYF
.	TRBV29-1	TRBJ1-1	CSVVQQMNTEAFF